These 20 T cell receptor beta chains originate from one sample sequenced in a study of OX40 agonist ivuxolimab in advanced cancers. Profiling relied on immunoSEQ multiplex PCR, and the TCRdb table lists in-frame clones only, not all of them. The sample consists of under 50,000 clones, roughly nine tenths of them appearing once. Sequences were derived from CD4+ or CD8+ T cells sorted from blood, sampled in a trial of the OX40 agonist ivuxolimab. The receptors here all came from an adult with an advanced solid tumor such as melanoma, head and neck, liver or kidney cancer.

CDR3 coding DNA: TGTGCCAGCAGCCCCAGGGATTTAGAGGCAGATACGCAGTATTTT. Protein sequence: CASSPRDLEADTQYF. The chain uses TRBV7-3 and TRBJ2-3; possible D gene TRBD1, 5 bases. This CDR3 region has 15 residues. In germline, CDR1 is SGHTA, CDR2 FQGTGA. Deletions cut 5 bases from V and 4 bases from J, with 16 bases between.

The chain joins TRBV4-2 to TRBJ2-7; 9 bases are shared with TRBD2. J gave up 6 bases and V 4 bases, and 7 bases lay outside the gene matches. The length of the CDR3 is 14 residues. Germline-derived CDR1 and CDR2 are LGHNA and YNFKEQ. The CDR3 nucleotides are TGTGCCAGCAGCCTACCGGGACTAGCTGGCGAGCAGTACTTC. This gives the protein CASSLPGLAGEQYF.

The CDR3 region has the DNA TGTGCCAGCCGAAATACAGGGGGCTCCTACGAGCAGTACTTC. Its protein product is CASRNTGGSYEQYF. V usage is TRBV27 and J usage is TRBJ2-7; the match to TRBD1 covers 8 bases. V lost 8 bases, J lost 0 bases, and 6 bases stayed unmatched. Germline assignment: CDR1 MNHEY and CDR2 SMNVEV (reference sequence). The CDR3 has 14 amino acids.

V gene TRBV6-4 combines with J gene TRBJ2-1; 12 nucleotides match TRBD2. Germline-derived CDR1 and CDR2 are MRHNA and SNTAGT. V shed 4 bases and J 4 bases; nucleotides not matched to a gene: 2. The CDR3 extends over 15 amino acids. The CDR3 loop reads CASSATSGGYNEQFF. The CDR3, as DNA: TGTGCCAGCAGTGCTACTAGCGGGGGGTACAATGAGCAGTTCTTC.

The chain couples TRBV6-5 to TRBJ1-2, with 8 nucleotides matching TRBD1. The V and J ends lost 4 bases and 7 bases, in that order; junction bases with no gene match: 8. CDR3 length equals 14 residues. Germline CDR1 and CDR2: MNHEY and SVGAGI. CDR3 DNA sequence: TGTGCCAGCAGTTCTGACGGACAGGGTGGTGGCTACACCTTC. It translates to CASSSDGQGGGYTF.

The chain couples TRBV5-1 to TRBJ2-5, with D uncertain. The CDR3 loop spans 14 amino acids. V gave up 0 bases and J gave up 4 bases, with 10 bases separating them. The germline V gene encodes CDR1 SGHRS and CDR2 YFSETQ. The CDR3 spells CASSLAGQRETQYF. The CDR3 region has the DNA TGCGCCAGCAGCTTGGCCGGGCAGAGAGAGACCCAGTACTTC.

The chain couples TRBV28 to TRBJ2-7; weak D call: TRBD2 (6 bases). The V gene's germline CDR1 is MDHEN and CDR2 SYDVKM. Trimming pared 2 bases from V and 7 bases from J, leaving 15 bases between. This CDR3 is 14 amino acids long. CDR3 residues: CASSLQSRGREQYF. The DNA for the CDR3 is TGTGCCAGCAGTTTACAGAGCCGGGGGAGGGAGCAGTACTTC.

The rearrangement joins TRBV5-1 to TRBJ2-5; the match to TRBD2 covers 14 bases. Germline V lookup: CDR1 SGHRS, CDR2 YFSETQ. J lost 5 bases, V lost 5 bases, and 8 bases had no gene match. This CDR3 is built from 16 residues. This CDR3 is CASSIGTSGRRETQYF. In DNA form, the CDR3 reads TGCGCCAGCAGTATAGGGACTAGCGGGAGACGGGAGACCCAGTACTTC.

The rearrangement uses TRBV6-1 and TRBJ1-5, with 8 positions matching TRBD1. The V gene's germline CDR1 is MNHNS and CDR2 SASEGT. The CDR3 covers 14 residues. V dropped 7 bases and J dropped 5; count of bases not matched to a gene: 7. CDR3 sequence (DNA): TGTGCCAGCACCGTGGACAGGGAGGATCAGCCCCAGCATTTT. This codes for CASTVDREDQPQHF.

Note on this clone: A junction end diverges from the germline sequence, so it may reflect a read error. The chain combines TRBV7-7 with TRBJ2-1, with TRBD2 matching 7 bases. The CDR3 length is 15 residues. Germline V gene lookup returns CDR1 SSHAT and CDR2 FNYEAQ (reference sequence). CDR3 nucleotide sequence: TGTGCTAGCAGCTTACGACGGGAGGCCTACAATGAGCAGTTCTTC. This codes for CASSLRREAYNEQFF.

Of note for this clone: The junction does not match germline at one end; this may be a read error. This rearrangement joins TRBV10-1 to TRBJ2-3, with 12 positions matching TRBD2. The CDR3 is made up of 15 amino acids. Germline V gene sequence: CDR1 WNHNN, CDR2 SYGVQD (reference sequence). CDR3 sequence (DNA): TGCGCCAGCAGTGAGAACCGACTAGCGGGGGCCATTCGACTTTTT. Protein sequence: CASSENRLAGAIRLF.

V gene TRBV2 combines with J gene TRBJ1-4, with 7 bases aligning to TRBD1. The J segment lost 7 bases and the V segment lost 7 bases, leaving 12 bases of the junction unmatched. The CDR3 totals 15 residues. Germline V gene lookup returns CDR1 SNHLY and CDR2 FYNNEI. CDR3 sequence: CASTRGGGAGEKLFF. CDR3 in DNA: TGTGCCAGCACCCGGGGAGGGGGCGCGGGTGAAAAACTGTTTTTT.

The chain couples TRBV7-3 to TRBJ2-1; a weak D match, TRBD2 (5 bases). The CDR3 spans 16 residues. Trimming shortened V by 5 bases and J by 0 bases, and 14 bases separated the two germline ends. In germline, CDR1 is SGHTA, CDR2 FQGTGA. The CDR3 region has the DNA TGTGCCAGCAGCACCCCGGGGATACCCTCCTACAATGAGCAGTTCTTC. This gives the protein CASSTPGIPSYNEQFF.

The chain has TRBV29-1 and TRBJ2-5, with TRBD2 identical over 13 bases. This CDR3 region has 14 residues. Trimming took 5 bases from V and 5 from J; bases not matched to a gene: 5. The V gene's germline CDR1 is SQVTM and CDR2 ANQGSEA. CDR3: CSVTSGGARETQYF. The DNA for the CDR3 is TGCAGCGTTACTAGCGGGGGGGCCCGCGAGACCCAGTACTTC.

This chain's CDR3 is CASSFTGNPYEQYF. The CDR3 coding sequence is TGTGCCAGCAGCTTTACAGGGAATCCCTACGAGCAGTACTTC. J is TRBJ2-7 and V is TRBV7-9; perhaps TRBD1 as D (6 bases). Trimming removed 3 bases from V and 2 bases from J, with 11 bases in between. Germline-derived CDR1 and CDR2 are SEHNR and FQNEAQ (reference sequence). The CDR3 contains 14 residues.

The CDR3 region has the DNA TGTGCCACTACATGGACAGGGTCGGGAACCGGGGAGCTGTTTTTT. Its translation: CATTWTGSGTGELFF. The chain uses TRBV19 and TRBJ2-2; 8 bases are a match to TRBD1. CDR3 length equals 15 residues. Trimming at V came to 10 bases and at J to 5 bases, leaving 12 bases not matched to a gene. Germline V lookup: CDR1 LNHDA, CDR2 SQIVND (reference sequence).

A word on this clone: One end of the junction does not line up with germline, which may come from a read error. The chain joins TRBV2 to TRBJ1-1; D is unresolved. CDR1 and CDR2 (germline): SNHLY, FYNNEI. The CDR3 length is 11 residues. CDR3 DNA: TGTGGCAGCGGGGTCGCAGCTGAAGCTTTCTTT. Amino acids: CGSGVAAEAFF.

The chain couples TRBV5-1 to TRBJ2-3; D unclear. Germline assignment: CDR1 SGHRS and CDR2 YFSETQ. The CDR3 loop spans 14 amino acids. The V end was cut by 4 bases, the J end by 1 base, with 10 bases between. DNA of the CDR3: TGCGCCAGCAGCGTTGTCCCTGGCACAGATACGCAGTATTTT. Its protein is CASSVVPGTDTQYF.

This chain uses TRBV10-1 with TRBJ2-2; 10 bases map to TRBD1. This CDR3 has 15 amino acids. Germline trimming cut 4 bases from V and 4 bases from J; bases unmatched to any gene: 3. CDR1 is WNHNN, CDR2 SYGVQD, per germline (reference sequence). The CDR3 coding sequence is TGCGCCAGCAGTGGGACAGGGGGGCCCACCGGGGAGCTGTTTTTT. Protein product: CASSGTGGPTGELFF.

V and J are TRBV9 and TRBJ2-2, with 8 bases aligning to TRBD2. V gave up 3 bases and J gave up 2 bases; unmatched junction bases: 3. Germline CDR1 reads SGDLS; CDR2 reads YYNGEE. The CDR3 spans 15 residues. This chain's CDR3 is CASSESGGNTGELFF. CDR3 coding DNA: TGTGCCAGCAGCGAGAGCGGGGGCAACACCGGGGAGCTGTTTTTT.